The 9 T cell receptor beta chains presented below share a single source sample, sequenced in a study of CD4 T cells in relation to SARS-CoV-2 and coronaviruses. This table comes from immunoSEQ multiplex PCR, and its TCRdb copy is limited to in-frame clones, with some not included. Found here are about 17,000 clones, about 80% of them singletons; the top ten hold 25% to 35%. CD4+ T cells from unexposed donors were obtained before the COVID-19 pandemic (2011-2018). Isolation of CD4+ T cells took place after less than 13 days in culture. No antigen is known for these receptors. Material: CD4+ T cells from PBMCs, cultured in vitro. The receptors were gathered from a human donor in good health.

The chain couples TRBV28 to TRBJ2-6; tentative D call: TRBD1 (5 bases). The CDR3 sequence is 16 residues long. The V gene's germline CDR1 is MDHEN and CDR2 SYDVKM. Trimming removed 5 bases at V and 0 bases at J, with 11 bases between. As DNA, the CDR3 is TGTGCCAGCAGTGGGCAGGGAATCTCTGGGGCCAACGTCCTGACTTTC. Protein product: CASSGQGISGANVLTF.

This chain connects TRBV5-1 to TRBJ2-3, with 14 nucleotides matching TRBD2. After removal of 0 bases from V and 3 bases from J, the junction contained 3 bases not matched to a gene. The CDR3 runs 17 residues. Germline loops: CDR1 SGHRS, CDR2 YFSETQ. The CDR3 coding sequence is TGCGCCAGCAGCTTGGGACTAGCGGGAGGGCCAACAGATACGCAGTATTTT. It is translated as CASSLGLAGGPTDTQYF.

CDR3 residues: CASSQTAASSGNTIYF. DNA for the CDR3: TGTGCCAGCAGCCAAACAGCAGCGAGCTCTGGAAACACCATATATTTT. The gene calls are TRBV3-1 (or the pseudogene TRBV3-2) and TRBJ1-3; D unclear. Germline V CDR1 and CDR2: LGHDT, YNNKEL (reference sequence). Between the trimmed V and J ends, which lost 2 bases and 0 bases, there was a span of 11 bases. The CDR3 spans 16 residues.

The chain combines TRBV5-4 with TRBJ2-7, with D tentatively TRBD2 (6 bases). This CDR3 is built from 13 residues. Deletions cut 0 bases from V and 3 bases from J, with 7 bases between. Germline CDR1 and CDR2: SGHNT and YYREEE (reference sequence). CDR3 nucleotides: TGTGCCAGCAGCTTGGAGGGAGGCTACGAGCAGTACTTC. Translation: CASSLEGGYEQYF.

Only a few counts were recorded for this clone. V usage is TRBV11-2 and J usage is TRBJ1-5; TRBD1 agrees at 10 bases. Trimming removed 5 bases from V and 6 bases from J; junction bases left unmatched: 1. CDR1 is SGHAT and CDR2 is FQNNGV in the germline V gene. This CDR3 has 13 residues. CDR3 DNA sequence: TGTGCCAGCAGCCGGGACAGGGGTCAGCCCCAGCATTTT. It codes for CASSRDRGQPQHF.

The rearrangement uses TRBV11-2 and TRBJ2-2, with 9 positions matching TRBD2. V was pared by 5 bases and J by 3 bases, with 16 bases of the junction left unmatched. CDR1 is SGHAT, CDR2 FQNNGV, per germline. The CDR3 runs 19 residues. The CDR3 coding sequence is TGTGCCAGCAGCCAGAGCATCCTAGCGGGACGGGCATACACCGGGGAGCTGTTTTTT. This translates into CASSQSILAGRAYTGELFF.

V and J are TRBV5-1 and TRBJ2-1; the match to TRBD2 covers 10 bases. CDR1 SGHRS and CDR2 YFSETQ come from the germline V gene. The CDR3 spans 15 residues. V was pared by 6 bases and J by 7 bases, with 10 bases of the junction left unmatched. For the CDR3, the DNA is TGCGCCAGCAACCCGGGAGCGGGAGGGTTTAATGAGCAGTTCTTC. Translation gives CASNPGAGGFNEQFF.

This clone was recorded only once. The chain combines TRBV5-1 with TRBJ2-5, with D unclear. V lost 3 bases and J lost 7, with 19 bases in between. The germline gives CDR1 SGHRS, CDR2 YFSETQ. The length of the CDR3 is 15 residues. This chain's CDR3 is CASSSQGPKLGTQYF. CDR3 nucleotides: TGCGCCAGCAGCTCGCAAGGACCGAAATTGGGGACCCAGTACTTC.

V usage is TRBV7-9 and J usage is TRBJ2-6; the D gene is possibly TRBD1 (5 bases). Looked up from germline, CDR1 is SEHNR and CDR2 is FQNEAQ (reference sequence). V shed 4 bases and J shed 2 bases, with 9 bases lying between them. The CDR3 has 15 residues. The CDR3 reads CASSSQGTGANVLTF. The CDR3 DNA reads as TGTGCCAGCAGCTCCCAGGGTACTGGGGCCAACGTCCTGACTTTC.